The rows below give T cell receptor beta chains drawn from one sample of a study of chemoradiotherapy in HPV16-positive cancers. Repertoires were generated with immunoSEQ multiplex PCR, while TCRdb's copy carries only in-frame clones and drops some. This table has fewer than 40,000 clones, about four fifths appearing once. Source: blood, taken from a patient who underwent chemoradiotherapy. Receptors were obtained from a human donor with HPV-associated anogenital cancer. Both conserved end residues are part of each CDR3. The D gene is left open where the match is weak. Expanded clones are given a class, and other clones once, few, many or no size at all.

v_gene: TRBV7-3
abundance: once
d_gene: -
j_gene: TRBJ2-6
CDR3aa: CASSLDNFNVLTF
CDR3nt: TGTGCCAGCAGCTTAGACAATTTCAACGTCCTGACTTTC

v_gene: TRBV7-3
abundance: -
d_gene: TRBD2
j_gene: TRBJ2-3
CDR3aa: CASSQVGRGGTDTQYF
CDR3nt: TGTGCCAGCAGCCAAGTTGGGCGGGGGGGCACAGATACGCAGTATTTT

v_gene: TRBV5-1
abundance: -
d_gene: -
j_gene: TRBJ2-1
CDR3aa: CASSLARPPVNEQFF
CDR3nt: TGCGCCAGCAGCTTGGCCCGCCCCCCAGTGAATGAGCAGTTCTTC

v_gene: TRBV25-1
abundance: -
d_gene: -
j_gene: TRBJ1-2
CDR3aa: CASKPPGETGYTF
CDR3nt: TGTGCCAGCAAACCCCCGGGAGAGACTGGCTACACCTTC

v_gene: TRBV11-1
abundance: -
d_gene: TRBD1
j_gene: TRBJ1-2
CDR3aa: CASSLRSSPGQVHGYTF
CDR3nt: TGTGCCAGCAGCTTACGGTCCAGCCCGGGACAGGTTCATGGCTACACCTTC

v_gene: TRBV5-6
abundance: -
d_gene: TRBD1
j_gene: TRBJ1-1
CDR3aa: CASSTDRGPLNTEAFF
CDR3nt: TGTGCCAGCAGCACCGACAGGGGGCCTCTGAACACTGAAGCTTTCTTT

v_gene: TRBV2
abundance: -
d_gene: TRBD1
j_gene: TRBJ2-5
CDR3aa: CASPRDRGRRETQYF
CDR3nt: TGTGCCAGCCCCCGGGACAGGGGGCGAAGAGAGACCCAGTACTTC

v_gene: TRBV2
abundance: -
d_gene: TRBD1
j_gene: TRBJ1-6
CDR3aa: CASSAGTGVSPLHF
CDR3nt: TGTGCCAGCAGTGCCGGGACAGGGGTATCACCCCTCCACTTT

v_gene: TRBV7-8
abundance: -
d_gene: TRBD1
j_gene: TRBJ2-5
CDR3aa: CASLLDRAQETQYF
CDR3nt: TGTGCCAGCCTCTTGGACAGGGCCCAAGAGACCCAGTACTTC

v_gene: TRBV6-1
abundance: -
d_gene: -
j_gene: TRBJ1-1
CDR3aa: CASNLHLNTEAFF
CDR3nt: TGTGCCAGCAACCTTCATCTGAACACTGAAGCTTTCTTT

v_gene: TRBV4-3
abundance: -
d_gene: -
j_gene: TRBJ1-4
CDR3aa: CASSQEVTRGTNEKLFF
CDR3nt: TGCGCCAGCAGCCAAGAGGTGACCCGGGGAACTAATGAAAAACTGTTTTTT

v_gene: TRBV20-1
abundance: -
d_gene: -
j_gene: TRBJ1-5
CDR3aa: CSAREGQPQHF
CDR3nt: TGCAGTGCTAGGGAGGGGCAGCCCCAGCATTTT

v_gene: TRBV2
abundance: -
d_gene: -
j_gene: TRBJ2-2
CDR3aa: CASSAESTGELFF
CDR3nt: TGTGCCAGCAGTGCAGAATCCACCGGGGAGCTGTTTTTT

v_gene: TRBV7-6
abundance: once
d_gene: -
j_gene: TRBJ2-1
CDR3aa: CASSLVSQTWNEQFF
CDR3nt: TGTGCCAGCAGCTTAGTTAGTCAGACGTGGAATGAGCAGTTCTTC

v_gene: TRBV19
abundance: -
d_gene: -
j_gene: TRBJ2-3
CDR3aa: CASRRVAGARADTQYF
CDR3nt: TGTGCCAGTAGGCGGGTTGCGGGGGCCCGAGCAGATACGCAGTATTTT

v_gene: TRBV7-7
abundance: -
d_gene: TRBD2
j_gene: TRBJ2-5
CDR3aa: CASSPSGGALETQYF
CDR3nt: TGTGCCAGCAGCCCAAGCGGGGGGGCCTTAGAGACCCAGTACTTC

v_gene: TRBV7-9
abundance: -
d_gene: -
j_gene: TRBJ2-1
CDR3aa: CASSFLKGLYNEQFF
CDR3nt: TGTGCCAGCAGCTTCTTGAAGGGTCTCTACAATGAGCAGTTCTTC

v_gene: TRBV4-1
abundance: -
d_gene: -
j_gene: TRBJ1-2
CDR3aa: CASSPGRNLNYGYTF
CDR3nt: TGCGCCAGCAGCCCGGGACGGAATCTTAACTATGGCTACACCTTC

v_gene: TRBV11-2
abundance: -
d_gene: TRBD1
j_gene: TRBJ1-6
CDR3aa: CASSFGQTGSGSPLHF
CDR3nt: TGTGCCAGCAGCTTTGGACAGACAGGGTCGGGCTCACCCCTCCACTTT

v_gene: TRBV11-3
abundance: -
d_gene: -
j_gene: TRBJ1-2
CDR3aa: CASSLGRTAGYTF
CDR3nt: TGTGCCAGCAGCTTAGGGCGGACAGCCGGCTACACCTTC

v_gene: TRBV6-6
abundance: -
d_gene: -
j_gene: TRBJ1-2
CDR3aa: CASSYGDYGYTF
CDR3nt: TGTGCCAGCAGTTATGGAGACTATGGCTACACCTTC

v_gene: TRBV7-2
abundance: -
d_gene: -
j_gene: TRBJ2-7
CDR3aa: CASSPGPGAYEQYF
CDR3nt: TGTGCCAGCAGCCCTGGACCCGGCGCCTACGAGCAGTACTTC

v_gene: TRBV19
abundance: -
d_gene: -
j_gene: TRBJ2-1
CDR3aa: CASSISQHNEQFF
CDR3nt: TGTGCCAGTAGTATTTCCCAGCACAATGAGCAGTTCTTC

v_gene: TRBV4-2
abundance: once
d_gene: TRBD2
j_gene: TRBJ2-3
CDR3aa: CASSRAGGPTDTQYF
CDR3nt: TGTGCCAGCAGCCGTGCGGGGGGCCCCACAGATACGCAGTATTTT

v_gene: TRBV4-1
abundance: -
d_gene: -
j_gene: TRBJ1-1
CDR3aa: CASSQVPVGVRKNTEAFF
CDR3nt: TGCGCCAGCAGCCAAGTTCCGGTTGGGGTACGTAAAAACACTGAAGCTTTCTTT

v_gene: TRBV19
abundance: -
d_gene: TRBD1
j_gene: TRBJ1-5
CDR3aa: CASSIVGTGLSPQHF
CDR3nt: TGTGCCAGTAGTATAGTGGGGACAGGGCTTTCGCCCCAGCATTTT

v_gene: TRBV29-1
abundance: -
d_gene: -
j_gene: TRBJ1-3
CDR3aa: CSVVQSSGNTIYF
CDR3nt: TGCAGCGTTGTCCAAAGCTCTGGAAACACCATATATTTT

v_gene: TRBV6-1
abundance: -
d_gene: -
j_gene: TRBJ2-7
CDR3aa: CASSVLRDLHGEQYF
CDR3nt: TGTGCCAGCAGTGTGCTCCGGGATTTACACGGCGAGCAGTACTTC

v_gene: TRBV7-9
abundance: -
d_gene: TRBD2
j_gene: TRBJ2-5
CDR3aa: CASSLGSGAETQYF
CDR3nt: TGTGCCAGCAGCTTGGGTAGCGGGGCCGAGACCCAGTACTTC

v_gene: TRBV6-5
abundance: -
d_gene: -
j_gene: TRBJ1-4
CDR3aa: CASSYSQSPNEKLFF
CDR3nt: TGTGCCAGCAGTTACTCGCAGTCCCCCAATGAAAAACTGTTTTTT

v_gene: TRBV7-6
abundance: -
d_gene: -
j_gene: TRBJ2-1
CDR3aa: CASSLTATYNEQFF
CDR3nt: TGTGCCAGCAGCTTAACAGCTACCTACAATGAGCAGTTCTTC

v_gene: TRBV7-6
abundance: -
d_gene: TRBD1
j_gene: TRBJ2-1
CDR3aa: CASSPGQLSGNEQFF
CDR3nt: TGTGCCAGCAGCCCGGGACAGCTCTCGGGTAATGAGCAGTTCTTC

v_gene: TRBV6-1
abundance: few
d_gene: -
j_gene: TRBJ1-5
CDR3aa: CASSESRPQHF
CDR3nt: TGTGCCAGCAGTGAAAGCCGGCCCCAGCATTTT

v_gene: TRBV7-6
abundance: -
d_gene: TRBD1
j_gene: TRBJ1-2
CDR3aa: CASSRTGGDSGYTF
CDR3nt: TGTGCCAGCAGCCGGACAGGGGGCGATTCAGGCTACACCTTC

v_gene: TRBV4-2
abundance: -
d_gene: -
j_gene: TRBJ1-4
CDR3aa: CASSQRLGGLNEKLFF
CDR3nt: TGTGCCAGCAGCCAACGCCTGGGAGGACTTAATGAAAAACTGTTTTTT

v_gene: TRBV7-2
abundance: -
d_gene: TRBD2
j_gene: TRBJ2-5
CDR3aa: CASSGTSGQETQYF
CDR3nt: TGTGCCAGCAGCGGGACTAGCGGTCAAGAGACCCAGTACTTC

v_gene: TRBV27
abundance: -
d_gene: -
j_gene: TRBJ1-2
CDR3aa: CATSDGNYGYTF
CDR3nt: TGTGCCACCTCGGACGGGAACTATGGCTACACCTTC

v_gene: TRBV30
abundance: -
d_gene: -
j_gene: TRBJ1-1
CDR3aa: CAWLQQGRMNTEAFF
CDR3nt: TGTGCCTGGCTCCAGCAGGGACGGATGAACACTGAAGCTTTCTTT

v_gene: TRBV18
abundance: -
d_gene: TRBD1
j_gene: TRBJ1-2
CDR3aa: CASSPPGTGYGYTF
CDR3nt: TGTGCCAGCTCACCACCGGGGACAGGTTATGGCTACACCTTC

v_gene: TRBV5-1
abundance: -
d_gene: -
j_gene: TRBJ1-1
CDR3aa: CASSKGTGPNTEAFF
CDR3nt: TGCGCCAGCAGCAAAGGGACTGGACCCAACACTGAAGCTTTCTTT

v_gene: TRBV2
abundance: -
d_gene: -
j_gene: TRBJ2-3
CDR3aa: CASRRNRQISTDTQYF
CDR3nt: TGTGCCAGCCGACGTAACAGACAGATTAGCACAGATACGCAGTATTTT

v_gene: TRBV11-1
abundance: -
d_gene: -
j_gene: TRBJ2-7
CDR3aa: CASSSLGGPYEQYF
CDR3nt: TGTGCCAGCAGTTCCCTCGGGGGTCCCTACGAGCAGTACTTC

v_gene: TRBV5-1
abundance: -
d_gene: TRBD1
j_gene: TRBJ2-2
CDR3aa: CASSWDRGIGELFF
CDR3nt: TGCGCCAGCAGCTGGGACAGGGGAATAGGGGAGCTGTTTTTT

v_gene: TRBV18
abundance: -
d_gene: -
j_gene: TRBJ2-2
CDR3aa: CASSPQTDNTGELFF
CDR3nt: TGTGCCAGCTCACCACAGACGGATAACACCGGGGAGCTGTTTTTT

v_gene: TRBV4-1
abundance: -
d_gene: -
j_gene: TRBJ1-4
CDR3aa: CASSQAGGNEKLFF
CDR3nt: TGCGCCAGCAGCCAAGCGGGTGGAAATGAAAAACTGTTTTTT